Below, 17 T cell receptor beta chains from the same sample are listed, as sequenced in a study of blood T cell repertoires in COVID-19. Sequencing used immunoSEQ multiplex PCR; TCRdb keeps in-frame clones, though not all of them. Of 130,000 to 150,000 clones detected, roughly 79% appear once; the ten largest clones hold roughly 8.8%. Specimen: peripheral blood. The receptors come from a human donor with acute or convalescent COVID-19. The donor label of this sample is uncertain.

This chain links TRBV5-1 with TRBJ1-4, with 8 nucleotides matching TRBD1. V lost 7 bases to trimming and J lost 1 base; unmatched junction nucleotides: 15. In germline, CDR1 is SGHRS, CDR2 YFSETQ. The CDR3 has 18 residues. The CDR3 loop reads CASLLKDRARVTNEKLFF. The CDR3 bases are TGCGCCAGCCTCCTTAAGGACAGGGCCAGAGTAACTAATGAAAAACTGTTTTTT.

The V gene is TRBV6-6, the J gene TRBJ1-1, with unresolved D. Trimming cost V 0 bases and J 1 base, with 9 bases left between them. The CDR3 has 15 residues. Germline values: CDR1 MNHNY, CDR2 SVGAGI (reference sequence). CDR3 DNA sequence: TGTGCCAGCAGTTACTCGAAAACCGGGAACACTGAAGCTTTCTTT. Translating gives CASSYSKTGNTEAFF.

The chain is built from TRBV2 and TRBJ2-2, with TRBD2 identical over 7 bases. V was pared by 5 bases and J by 5 bases, with 5 bases of the junction left unmatched. Germline V gene sequence: CDR1 SNHLY, CDR2 FYNNEI. This CDR3 is 14 amino acids long. This CDR3 is CASSSGRATGELFF. The CDR3 coding sequence is TGTGCCAGCAGTTCAGGGAGGGCTACCGGGGAGCTGTTTTTT.

V usage is TRBV18 and J usage is TRBJ1-3; TRBD1 matches 9 bases. Per germline, CDR1 KGHSH and CDR2 LQKENI. CDR3 length: 16 amino acids. Trimming removed 6 bases from V and 3 bases from J; junction bases left unmatched: 9. CDR3 sequence reads: CASSPVGQGIGNTIYF. The CDR3 DNA follows: TGTGCCAGCTCTCCAGTCGGACAGGGGATTGGAAACACCATATATTTT.

The chain is built from TRBV3-1 (or the pseudogene TRBV3-2) and TRBJ1-1; TRBD1 might be the D (5 bases). V lost 4 bases to trimming and J lost 4 bases, with 13 bases between them. The CDR3 is 14 amino acids. Germline CDR1 is LGHDT and CDR2 is YNNKEL (reference sequence). This chain's CDR3 is CASSRSGGVTEAFF. Here the CDR3 DNA reads TGTGCCAGCAGCCGCTCGGGGGGGGTCACTGAAGCTTTCTTT.

The chain carries TRBV24-1 and TRBJ2-7; D may be TRBD1 (6 bases). The germline V gene has CDR1 KGHDR and CDR2 SFDVKD. CDR3 length: 15 amino acids. Trimming shortened V by 0 bases and J by 1 base, and 9 bases separated the two germline ends. CDR3 protein: CATSDLQGSSYEQYF. CDR3 nucleotides: TGTGCCACCAGTGATTTGCAGGGGAGTTCCTACGAGCAGTACTTC.

Only a few counts were recorded for this clone. The chain couples TRBV4-2 to TRBJ1-2; 7 positions agree with TRBD1. Germline values: CDR1 LGHNA, CDR2 YNFKEQ. CDR3 size: 14 residues. J was trimmed by 5 bases and V by 7 bases; bases with no gene match: 10. CDR3 sequence: CASTRIGTEYGYTF. The CDR3 region has the DNA TGTGCCAGCACGAGAATCGGGACAGAGTATGGCTACACCTTC.

This clone was recorded many times. This chain connects TRBV19 to TRBJ1-2; D gene uncertain. From germline, CDR1 is LNHDA and CDR2 SQIVND (reference sequence). Trimming cost V 5 bases and J 4 bases, with 17 bases left between them. This CDR3 comprises 15 residues. Here the CDR3 reads CASSSTGYSGYGYTF. The CDR3 region has the DNA TGTGCCAGTAGTTCGACCGGATACTCAGGCTATGGCTACACCTTC.

This clone was observed a handful of times. The chain carries TRBV5-1 and TRBJ2-1, with D possibly matching TRBD1 (6 bases). This CDR3 is 16 amino acids long. Trimming removed 0 bases at V and 7 bases at J, with 17 bases between. Germline V CDR1 and CDR2: SGHRS, YFSETQ. CDR3 in DNA: TGCGCCAGCAGCTTGGAAGGACAGTACGTGGGGAATGAGCAGTTCTTC. Its translation is CASSLEGQYVGNEQFF.

The rearrangement links TRBV5-4 to TRBJ1-1; D gene unclear. The V gene's germline CDR1 is SGHNT and CDR2 YYREEE (reference sequence). The CDR3 is 13 amino acids. Trimming stripped 1 base from V and 6 bases from J, with 10 bases between. The CDR3: CASSLSRRAEAFF. The DNA for the CDR3 is TGTGCCAGCAGCTTGAGCAGGCGGGCTGAAGCTTTCTTT. Looking up the rest from reference TRBV5-4 and TRBJ1-1 gives the full variable domain: ETGVTQSPTHLIKTRGQQVTLRCSSQSGHNTVSWYQQALGQGPQFIFQYYREEENGRGNFPPRFSGLQFPNYSSELNVNALELDDSALYLCASSLSRRAEAFFGQGTRLTVV.

The J gene is TRBJ1-2, the V gene TRBV7-9; D not certain. Between the trimmed V and J ends, which lost 5 bases and 8 bases, there was a span of 12 bases. In germline, CDR1 is SEHNR, CDR2 FQNEAQ (reference sequence). The CDR3 consists of 12 residues. In nucleotides, the CDR3 is TGTGCCAGCAGCCCACCGCCTACCGGCTACACCTTC. This codes for CASSPPPTGYTF.

This chain joins TRBV4-1 and TRBJ1-6; D remains unclear. The CDR3 is 16 residues long. Germline V gene lookup returns CDR1 MGHRA and CDR2 YSYEKL. V was cut by 5 bases and J by 0 bases, with 11 bases left in between. The CDR3 sequence is CASSSIHSSYNSPLHF. CDR3 coding DNA: TGCGCCAGCAGCTCCATCCATAGCTCCTATAATTCACCCCTCCACTTT.

The rearrangement joins TRBV18 to TRBJ1-1; the D is unclear. This CDR3 spans 12 amino acids. Germline values: CDR1 KGHSH, CDR2 LQKENI. Trimming cost V 3 bases and J 8 bases, with 10 bases left between them. Here the CDR3 DNA reads TGTGCCAGCTCACCTAACAGTGGGGAAGCTTTCTTT. Its protein is CASSPNSGEAFF.

The chain recombines TRBV11-1 with TRBJ2-1; no firm D call. CDR3 length equals 15 residues. V lost 5 bases to trimming and J lost 0 bases, with 11 bases between them. In germline, CDR1 is SGHAT, CDR2 FQDESV (reference sequence). The CDR3 sequence is CASSPSSSSYNEQFF. In nucleotides, the CDR3 is TGTGCCAGCAGCCCCAGTTCAAGCTCCTACAATGAGCAGTTCTTC.

This clone was detected many times. This chain uses TRBV18 with TRBJ2-7; the match to TRBD2 covers 11 bases. After removal of 5 bases from V and 1 base from J, the junction contained 1 base not matched to a gene. The CDR3 is 14 amino acids. Germline V gene data show CDR1 as KGHSH and CDR2 as LQKENI. The CDR3 region is CASSSSGGSYEQYF. DNA of the CDR3: TGTGCCAGCTCATCTAGCGGGGGGTCCTACGAGCAGTACTTC.

This clone was seen a single time. This chain links TRBV15 with TRBJ2-3, with a tentative D call TRBD2 (5 bases). From germline, CDR1 is LNHNV and CDR2 YYDKDF (reference sequence). V dropped 0 bases and J dropped 7 bases, with 8 bases sitting between them. This CDR3 region has 13 residues. CDR3 sequence: CATSRDEGYTQYF. Written as DNA, the CDR3 is TGTGCCACCAGCAGAGATGAGGGATATACGCAGTATTTT.

CDR3 protein: CASSHRATNEKLFF. The CDR3 bases are TGTGCCAGTAGCCACAGGGCAACTAATGAAAAACTGTTTTTT. The J gene is TRBJ1-4, the V gene TRBV19; TRBD1 is a possible D gene (6 bases). Germline loops: CDR1 LNHDA, CDR2 SQIVND (reference sequence). The CDR3 has 14 amino acids. The V and J ends lost 6 bases and 0 bases respectively, with 8 bases between them. Variable domain in full (rest from reference TRBV19 and TRBJ1-4): DGGITQSPKYLFRKEGQNVTLSCEQNLNHDAMYWYRQDPGQGLRLIYYSQIVNDFQKGDIAEGYSVSREKKESFPLTVTSAQKNPTAFYLCASSHRATNEKLFFGSGTQLSVL.